This is a list of T cell receptor beta chains from one sample in a study of beta chain features in type 1 diabetes. Produced via immunoSEQ multiplex PCR; TCRdb's table is partial and in-frame only. The sample lists roughly 14,000 clones; approximately 68% were seen once. Sequences were obtained from Tregs from blood. The receptors originated from a young man with type 1 diabetes. Both conserved end residues are part of each CDR3. A D gene is named only where the DNA matches it firmly. The size field is filled for only some rows; it gives once, few, many or a size class.

j_call,v_call,d_call,clone_size,cdr3_nt,cdr3_aa
TRBJ1-2,TRBV7-9,.,few,TGTGCCAGCAGCTTAGAGCGTTACGGGACTTATGGCTACACCTTC,CASSLERYGTYGYTF
TRBJ2-2,TRBV5-1,.,few,TGCGCCAGCAGCTTGGCTCAGACCGGGGAGCTGTTTTTT,CASSLAQTGELFF
TRBJ1-4,TRBV7-2,.,.,TGTGCCAGCAGCTTCCGGACTTCAACTAATGAAAAACTGTTTTTT,CASSFRTSTNEKLFF
TRBJ2-3,TRBV6-6,.,.,TGTGCCAGCAGCCAGGCGGATACGCAGTATTTT,CASSQADTQYF
TRBJ1-5,TRBV6-5,.,few,TGTGCCAGCAGTTACTCAGGGGTTTCGCGTCAGCCCCAGCATTTT,CASSYSGVSRQPQHF
TRBJ2-1,TRBV28,.,.,TGTGCCAGCAGCATTCAGGGGAGTGAGCAGTTCTTC,CASSIQGSEQFF
TRBJ2-7,TRBV5-8,TRBD1,.,TGTGCCAGCAGCAGATACCCTGGGACAGGGATGTCCTACGAGCAGTACTTC,CASSRYPGTGMSYEQYF
TRBJ2-3,TRBV6-1,.,few,TGTGCCAGCAGTGGTACCTACGGGTCAGATACGCAGTATTTT,CASSGTYGSDTQYF
TRBJ1-2,TRBV19,.,.,TGTGCCAGTAGTATGCAGGCTAACTATGGCTACACCTTC,CASSMQANYGYTF
TRBJ2-7,TRBV10-3,TRBD1,.,TGTGCCATCACCTCAGGACAGGGGAACTACGAGCAGTACTTC,CAITSGQGNYEQYF
TRBJ2-2,TRBV10-3,.,.,TGTGCCATCACGGGTAGCGGGAACACCGGGGAGCTGTTTTTT,CAITGSGNTGELFF
TRBJ2-3,TRBV2,TRBD1,.,TGTGCCAGCAGTCCGGGACAGGGAGATACGCAGTATTTT,CASSPGQGDTQYF
TRBJ1-5,TRBV19,.,.,TGTGCCAGTACGGCCTCAAGGGAAGGGGTTAGCAATCAGCCCCAGCATTTT,CASTASREGVSNQPQHF
TRBJ2-7,TRBV7-9,TRBD2,.,TGTGCCAGCAGTTCCGGGACTAGGGACGAGCAGTACTTC,CASSSGTRDEQYF
TRBJ1-3,TRBV7-6,.,few,TGTGCCAGCAGCTCAACAGGGTCACCTGGAAACACCATATATTTT,CASSSTGSPGNTIYF
TRBJ2-1,TRBV4-1,TRBD2,.,TGCGCCAGCAGCCAAGACGCCCTAGCGGGGGGGCTATCCTACAATGAGCAGTTCTTC,CASSQDALAGGLSYNEQFF
TRBJ2-2,TRBV19,TRBD1,.,TGTGCCAGTAGTATAGGGAGACAGGGGCATCGGGAGCTGTTTTTT,CASSIGRQGHRELFF
TRBJ1-5,TRBV6-6,TRBD1,.,TGTGCCAGCAGTGGACAGGGAGGCAATCAGCCCCAGCATTTT,CASSGQGGNQPQHF
TRBJ2-1,TRBV11-2,TRBD1,.,TGTGCCAGCAGCTTAGGGACAGGGTACAATGAGCAGTTCTTC,CASSLGTGYNEQFF
TRBJ2-1,TRBV6-1,TRBD2,.,TGTGCCGGCAGTGAAGCGATGGGACTAGCCGGGGGGGGTGAGCAGTTCTTC,CAGSEAMGLAGGGEQFF